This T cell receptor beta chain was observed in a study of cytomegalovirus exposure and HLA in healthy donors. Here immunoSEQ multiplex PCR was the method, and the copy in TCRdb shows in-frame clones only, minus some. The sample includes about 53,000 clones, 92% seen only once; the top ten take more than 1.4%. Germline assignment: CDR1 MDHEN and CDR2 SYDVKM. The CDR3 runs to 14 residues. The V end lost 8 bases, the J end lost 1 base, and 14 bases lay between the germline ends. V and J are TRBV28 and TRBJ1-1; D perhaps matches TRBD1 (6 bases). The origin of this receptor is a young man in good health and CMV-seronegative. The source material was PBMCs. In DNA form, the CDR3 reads TGTGCCAGCGATGTACAGGGAGCGAACACTGAAGCTTTCTTT. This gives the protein CASDVQGANTEAFF.